The following is a T cell receptor beta chain sequence with its context. What it recognizes is unknown. TCRdb recomputed calls from the 5' RACE reads with MiXCR, one row per CDR3 protein. The sample shows about 890,000 distinct CDR3 sequences, roughly an eighth of them seen only once. This specimen comes from a study of identical twins. General study points: Cord blood beta clonotypes that were abundant carried fewer insertions, and memory repertoires showed no such trend.

The ends lost 4 bases at V and 6 bases at J; junction bases unmatched: 6. Germline CDR1 and CDR2: SGHVS and FQNEAQ. The CDR3 is made up of 15 amino acids. These records were also assigned to another study, of yellow fever vaccine responses in identical twins.

The V call is TRBV7-8, the J call TRBJ2-1, with 10 bases aligning to TRBD2. The receptor was isolated from a woman between 18 and 29 years old in good health. The sequenced sample consisted of PBMCs. In DNA form, the CDR3 reads TGTGCCAGCAGCTCAACTAGCGGGGCGAGCAATGAGCAGTTCTTC. Its protein is CASSSTSGASNEQFF.